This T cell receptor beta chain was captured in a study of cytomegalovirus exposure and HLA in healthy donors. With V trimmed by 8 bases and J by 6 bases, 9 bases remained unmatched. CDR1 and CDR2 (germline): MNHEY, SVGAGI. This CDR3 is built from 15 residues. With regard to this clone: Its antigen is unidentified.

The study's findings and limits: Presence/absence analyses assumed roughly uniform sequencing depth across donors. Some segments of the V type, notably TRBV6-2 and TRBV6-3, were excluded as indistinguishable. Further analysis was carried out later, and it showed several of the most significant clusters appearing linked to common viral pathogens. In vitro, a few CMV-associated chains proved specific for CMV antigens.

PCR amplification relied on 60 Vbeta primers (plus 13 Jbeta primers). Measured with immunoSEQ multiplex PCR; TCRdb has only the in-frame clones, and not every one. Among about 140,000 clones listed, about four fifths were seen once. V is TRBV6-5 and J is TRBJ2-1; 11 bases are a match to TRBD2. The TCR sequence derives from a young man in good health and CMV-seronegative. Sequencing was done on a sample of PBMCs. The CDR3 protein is CASRTSGFPANEQFF. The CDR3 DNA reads TGTGCCAGCCGGACTAGCGGGTTTCCGGCCAATGAGCAGTTCTTC.